Reported below is one TCR beta chain. The target antigen is unknown. V shed 3 bases, J shed 7 bases, and the junction held 5 bases outside the gene matches. This CDR3 has 13 amino acids. The germline V gene has CDR1 MRHNA and CDR2 SNTAGT. The second PCR ran about 6 to 12 cycles with a sample-barcoded 5' primer and J-beta primers. TCRdb re-derived calls from the 5' RACE reads in MiXCR, one entry per CDR3 protein. Of 600,000 to 1,000,000 distinct CDR3 sequences listed, roughly 25% were seen once; the top ten hold under 4.5%. This specimen comes from a study of blood T cells in healthy people across ages. General observations from the study: CMV infection status of these donors was not known.

These data were also filed under a second study, of T cells of mothers and their children.

Sequenced material: blood. This chain joins TRBV6-4 and TRBJ1-2, with TRBD1 identical over 7 bases. The sequence derives from a boy younger than 18 in good health. The CDR3 coding sequence is TGTGCCAGCAGTGATCCGGGACAGCGTGGCTACACCTTC. It specifies CASSDPGQRGYTF.